Listed below are T cell receptor beta chains from one sample, sequenced in a study of blood T cell repertoires in COVID-19. TCRdb's copy holds only in-frame clones and misses some; the assay was immunoSEQ multiplex PCR. This table holds 220,000 or so clones, over 80% found once. Specimen: PBMCs or T cells enriched from blood (not recorded which). The receptor source for this set is a woman in her forties who had recovered from COVID-19. CDR3s include the opening cysteine and the closing phenylalanine or tryptophan. D genes are given only for firm matches. Size values are once, few and many counts, or a class for expanded clones, and some rows have none.

d_gene	abundance	v_gene	j_gene	CDR3nt	CDR3aa
TRBD2	NA	TRBV27	TRBJ2-3	TGTGCCAGCAGTTTGTGGCTAGCGGGAGCAGATACGCAGTATTTT	CASSLWLAGADTQYF
TRBD1	NA	TRBV18	TRBJ1-1	TGTGCCAGCTCACCACCCAAGGGGGCGAACACTGAAGCTTTCTTT	CASSPPKGANTEAFF
NA	NA	TRBV3-1/TRBV3-2	TRBJ1-1	TGTGCCAGCAGCCAAGGTTCCCAGGGGATTGCTGAAGCTTTCTTT	CASSQGSQGIAEAFF
NA	few	TRBV28	TRBJ2-7	TGTGCCAGCAGTAGCAACGCCGGGACTCCCAAGGGCTACGAGCAGTACTTC	CASSSNAGTPKGYEQYF
TRBD2	few	TRBV4-3	TRBJ2-2	TGCGCCAGCAGCCAAGAAACTAGCGGGCGCAACACCGGGGAGCTGTTTTTT	CASSQETSGRNTGELFF
TRBD2	NA	TRBV11-3	TRBJ2-1	TGTGCCAGCAGCCCCGGACTAGCGGGAGAGGGAGAGCAGTTCTTC	CASSPGLAGEGEQFF
TRBD2	NA	TRBV27	TRBJ2-7	TGTGCCAGCAGTTTACATAGCGGGAGGGTCAGCGGCTCCTACGAGCAGTACTTC	CASSLHSGRVSGSYEQYF
NA	few	TRBV5-1	TRBJ1-2	TGCGCCAGCAGCCCGGCCACAGGGAAGGGGTATGGCTACACCTTC	CASSPATGKGYGYTF
NA	NA	TRBV7-6	TRBJ1-1	TGTGCCAGCAGCCCCCGGGGGGCTGAAGCTTTCTTT	CASSPRGAEAFF
TRBD2	NA	TRBV5-1	TRBJ2-1	TGCGCCAGCAGCTTGAATCGGGCTAGCGGACCGAATGAGCAGTTCTTC	CASSLNRASGPNEQFF
TRBD2	NA	TRBV5-1	TRBJ2-3	TGCGCCAGCAGCTTGACGAGCAGCGGGAGGGCGGTCGGGGATACGCAGTATTTT	CASSLTSSGRAVGDTQYF
TRBD1	NA	TRBV10-3	TRBJ1-2	TGTGCCATCAGCGAAACAGGGGGCGGCTATGGCTACACCTTC	CAISETGGGYGYTF
NA	NA	TRBV5-6	TRBJ1-2	TGTGCCAGCAGCTTGTACCGGGGATCTAACTATGGCTACACCTTC	CASSLYRGSNYGYTF
NA	once	TRBV19	TRBJ1-1	TGTGCCAGTAGTGTCCGGGGTAACACTGAAGCTTTCTTT	CASSVRGNTEAFF
NA	NA	TRBV19	TRBJ1-1	TGTGCCAGTAGCGGGGGCACTGAAGCTTTCTTT	CASSGGTEAFF
NA	NA	TRBV15	TRBJ1-4	TGTGCCACCAGCAGCGTAATACAATCAACTAATGAAAAACTGTTTTTT	CATSSVIQSTNEKLFF
TRBD1	NA	TRBV15	TRBJ1-1	TGTGCCACCAGCAGCGGGACAGGACGACACACTGAAGCTTTCTTT	CATSSGTGRHTEAFF
TRBD1	few	TRBV28	TRBJ1-2	TGTGCCAGCAGCGGTTCGACAGGGGGGGAGTATGGCTACACCTTC	CASSGSTGGEYGYTF
NA	NA	TRBV27	TRBJ2-2	TGTGCCAGTAGCCTACTCCACACCGGGGAGCTGTTTTTT	CASSLLHTGELFF
NA	NA	TRBV30	TRBJ2-3	TGTGCCTGGAGTGTAGCAAGGACAGACACAGATACGCAGTATTTT	CAWSVARTDTDTQYF
TRBD1	few	TRBV27	TRBJ2-4	TGTGCCAGCAGTTTAGGCCCAGGGGGCATTCAGTACTTC	CASSLGPGGIQYF
NA	NA	TRBV30	TRBJ1-3	TGTGCCTGGAGTGTACATGGGGCCCCCTCTGGAAACACCATATATTTT	CAWSVHGAPSGNTIYF
NA	NA	TRBV4-2	TRBJ2-1	TGTGCCAGCAGCCTCACCCCCTCTAGTGGCCTCAATGAGCAGTTCTTC	CASSLTPSSGLNEQFF